One TCR beta chain is described in this entry. Antigen unknown. The record originates from a study of cytomegalovirus exposure and HLA in healthy donors. Notes on the study in general: The authors enumerated around 150 TCR beta chains as linked to cytomegalovirus.

The PCR contained 60 Vbeta and 13 Jbeta primers. TCRdb's table, derived via immunoSEQ multiplex PCR, lists solely in-frame clones and lacks some. The listing records 130,000 to 150,000 clones. V was pared by 1 base and J by 4 bases, with 2 bases of the junction left unmatched. Germline CDR1 and CDR2: PRHDT and FYEKMQ (reference sequence). This CDR3 spans 15 amino acids. V is TRBV13 and J is TRBJ1-3, with 9 positions matching TRBD1. The TCR was taken from a man aged 35-49 years in good health and CMV-seronegative. The specimen was PBMCs. The CDR3 region has the DNA TGTGCCAGCAGCTTAGACAGGGGGCGAGGAAACACCATATATTTT. Translating gives CASSLDRGRGNTIYF.